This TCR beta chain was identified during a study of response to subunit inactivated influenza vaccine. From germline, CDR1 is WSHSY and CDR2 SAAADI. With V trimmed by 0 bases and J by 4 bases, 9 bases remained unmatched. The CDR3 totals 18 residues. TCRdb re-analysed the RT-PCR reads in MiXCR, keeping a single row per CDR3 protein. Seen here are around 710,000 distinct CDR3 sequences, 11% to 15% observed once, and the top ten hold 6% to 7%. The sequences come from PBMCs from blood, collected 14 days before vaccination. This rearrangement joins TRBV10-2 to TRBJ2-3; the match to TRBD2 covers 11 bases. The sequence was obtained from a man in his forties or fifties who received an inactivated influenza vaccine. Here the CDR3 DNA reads TGCGCCAGCAGTGAGTCGGTGGCTAGCGGGGGGCTGGCAGATACGCAGTATTTT. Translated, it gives CASSESVASGGLADTQYF.